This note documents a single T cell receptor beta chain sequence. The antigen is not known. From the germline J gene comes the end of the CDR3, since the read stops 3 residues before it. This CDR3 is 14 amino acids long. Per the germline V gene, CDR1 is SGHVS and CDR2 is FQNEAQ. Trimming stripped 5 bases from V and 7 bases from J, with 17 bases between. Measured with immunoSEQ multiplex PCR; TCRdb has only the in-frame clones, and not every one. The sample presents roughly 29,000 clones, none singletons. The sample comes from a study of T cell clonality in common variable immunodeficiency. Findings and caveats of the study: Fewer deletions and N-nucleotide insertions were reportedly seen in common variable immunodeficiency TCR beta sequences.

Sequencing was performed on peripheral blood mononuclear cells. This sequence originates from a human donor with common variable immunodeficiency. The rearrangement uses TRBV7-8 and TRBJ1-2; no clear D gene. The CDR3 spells CASSVLGGHAGYTF. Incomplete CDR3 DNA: TGTGCCAGCAGCGTACTCGGTGGGCATGCTGGC.